The 32 T cell receptor beta chains listed next were all sequenced from one sample in a study of OX40 agonist ivuxolimab in advanced cancers. Clones were sequenced by immunoSEQ multiplex PCR, and TCRdb holds only the in-frame ones, with some missing. There are 48,000 or so clones in the sample; about 85% occur only once, and about 10% lies in the top ten. This sample comprised CD4+ or CD8+ T cells sorted from blood, obtained in a trial of the OX40 agonist ivuxolimab. The receptors were gathered from an adult with an advanced solid tumor such as melanoma, head and neck, liver or kidney cancer.

This chain uses TRBV28 with TRBJ2-2; either TRBD1 or TRBD2 may fit D (6 bases each). The CDR3 sequence is 15 residues long. In germline, CDR1 is MDHEN, CDR2 SYDVKM. The V end was cut by 7 bases, the J end by 0 bases, with 12 bases between. The CDR3 reads CASTEGGSNTGELFF. The CDR3 region has the DNA TGTGCCAGCACCGAGGGGGGTTCGAACACCGGGGAGCTGTTTTTT.

This chain joins TRBV7-9 and TRBJ2-7, with TRBD1 matching 7 bases. The CDR3 contains 15 residues. Trimming removed 6 bases from V and 2 bases from J; junction bases left unmatched: 10. Germline V gives CDR1 SEHNR, CDR2 FQNEAQ (reference sequence). CDR3 coding DNA: TGTGCCAGCAGACTTCCAGGGACAGCGACCTACGAGCAGTACTTC. This gives the protein CASRLPGTATYEQYF.

This sequence joins TRBV6-5 and TRBJ2-7, with 7 bases fitting TRBD1. Germline CDR1 reads MNHEY; CDR2 reads SVGAGI. CDR3 length equals 15 residues. The V segment lost 0 bases and the J segment 2 bases; nucleotides outside the gene matches: 4. This chain's CDR3 is CASSYSSGQTYEQYF. The CDR3 DNA sequence: TGTGCCAGCAGTTACTCGTCGGGACAGACCTACGAGCAGTACTTC.

The J gene is TRBJ2-1, the V gene TRBV19, with D maybe TRBD1 (5 bases). This CDR3 comprises 12 residues. Germline V gives CDR1 LNHDA, CDR2 SQIVND (reference sequence). V was cut by 3 bases and J by 10 bases, with 10 bases left in between. The DNA for the CDR3 is TGTGCCAGTAGTATTCAGGGAAGGGAGCAGTTCTTC. Translated: CASSIQGREQFF.

The rearrangement uses TRBV2 and TRBJ1-2; weak D call: TRBD1 (6 bases). The ends were cut back, 7 bases at V and 2 bases at J, with 17 bases in the middle. The CDR3 length is 15 residues. Germline loops: CDR1 SNHLY, CDR2 FYNNEI. CDR3 DNA sequence: TGTGCCAGCAAGGCTAACCAGGGGCCCAACTATGGCTACACCTTC. Translated: CASKANQGPNYGYTF. Based on the CDR3 plus reference TRBV2 and TRBJ1-2, the full variable domain is EPEVTQTPSHQVTQMGQEVILRCVPISNHLYFYWYRQILGQKVEFLVSFYNNEISEKSEIFDDQFSVERPDGSNFTLKIRSTKLEDSAMYFCASKANQGPNYGYTFGSGTRLTVV.

The chain carries TRBV11-3 and TRBJ1-1, with no clear D. Germline CDR1 is SGHNT and CDR2 is YENEEA. The CDR3 is made up of 13 amino acids. The V gene lost 1 base and the J gene lost 6 bases, with 9 bases spanning the gap. The CDR3 loop reads CASSLVPESEAFF. CDR3 coding DNA: TGTGCCAGCAGCTTAGTTCCTGAATCTGAAGCTTTCTTT.

This sequence joins TRBV20-1 and TRBJ1-2; D remains unclear. This CDR3 contains 11 residues. V lost 2 bases and J 4 bases, leaving 5 bases between the germline ends. Germline V gene sequence: CDR1 DFQATT, CDR2 SNEGSKA (reference sequence). The CDR3 DNA sequence: TGCAGTGCTAGATTACGCTATGGCTACACCTTC. Its translation: CSARLRYGYTF.

The chain has TRBV29-1 and TRBJ1-5; TRBD1 aligns across 7 bases. J was trimmed by 1 base and V by 6 bases; bases with no gene match: 6. The CDR3 runs 14 residues. Germline V lookup: CDR1 SQVTM, CDR2 ANQGSEA. The CDR3 sequence is CSVTQGVSNQPQHF. CDR3 nucleotides: TGCAGCGTCACTCAGGGGGTGAGCAATCAGCCCCAGCATTTT.

This clone was seen only once. The J gene is TRBJ1-4, the V gene TRBV7-9; possible D gene TRBD1, 6 bases. Germline CDR1 is SEHNR and CDR2 is FQNEAQ (reference sequence). Deletions cut 5 bases from V and 5 bases from J, with 12 bases between. This CDR3 is 14 amino acids long. This chain's CDR3 is CASSKYQGNEKLFF. The CDR3 DNA follows: TGTGCCAGCAGCAAATATCAGGGGAATGAAAAACTGTTTTTT.

This chain joins TRBV5-1 and TRBJ1-4; 10 positions match TRBD1. Unmatched junction bases numbered 5, after V lost 0 bases and J lost 6 bases. Germline V lookup: CDR1 SGHRS, CDR2 YFSETQ. This CDR3 has 16 residues. This CDR3 is CASSLGPGQGYEKLFF. CDR3 nucleotides: TGCGCCAGCAGCTTGGGTCCGGGACAGGGGTATGAAAAACTGTTTTTT.

The chain is built from TRBV13 and TRBJ2-4; tentatively, D is TRBD1 (5 bases). The CDR3 totals 14 residues. Per the germline V gene, CDR1 is PRHDT and CDR2 is FYEKMQ (reference sequence). V was trimmed by 5 bases and J by 5 bases, leaving 13 bases between them. CDR3 sequence: CASSRTGTQNIQYF. As DNA, the CDR3 is TGTGCCAGCAGCCGAACAGGAACTCAAAACATTCAGTACTTC.

The rearrangement joins TRBV2 to TRBJ2-7; the D is unclear. Germline values: CDR1 SNHLY, CDR2 FYNNEI. CDR3 size: 14 residues. Trimming took 6 bases from V and 0 from J, leaving 12 bases between them. CDR3 region: CASSVDKTSYEQYF. CDR3 bases: TGTGCCAGCAGCGTCGACAAGACCTCCTACGAGCAGTACTTC.

This rearrangement joins TRBV10-3 to TRBJ2-7; D is ambiguous. Trimming stripped 8 bases from V and 0 bases from J, with 11 bases between. The CDR3 covers 13 residues. CDR1 is ENHRY and CDR2 is SYGVKD in the germline V gene. In DNA form, the CDR3 reads TGTGCCATCGGCGACTCAGCCTCCTACGAGCAGTACTTC. This gives the protein CAIGDSASYEQYF.

The V gene is TRBV6-1, the J gene TRBJ1-1; no definite D call. The germline V gene encodes CDR1 MNHNS and CDR2 SASEGT. The CDR3 contains 14 residues. V lost 4 bases and J 1 base, leaving 10 bases between the germline ends. CDR3: CASSASTGNTEAFF. CDR3 nucleotides: TGTGCCAGCAGTGCCTCGACGGGGAACACTGAAGCTTTCTTT.

V is TRBV19 and J is TRBJ2-6, with a possible D match to TRBD1 (5 bases). This CDR3 region has 16 residues. V was cut by 5 bases and J by 0 bases, with 11 bases left in between. Germline V gene lookup returns CDR1 LNHDA and CDR2 SQIVND (reference sequence). The CDR3 loop reads CASSDRQSSGANVLTF. The CDR3 nucleotides are TGTGCCAGTAGTGACCGACAGAGCTCTGGGGCCAACGTCCTGACTTTC.

The chain is built from TRBV9 and TRBJ1-2, with unresolved D. This CDR3 has 15 amino acids. Germline CDR1 reads SGDLS; CDR2 reads YYNGEE. Trimming removed 3 bases from V and 7 bases from J, with 19 bases in between. The CDR3 loop reads CASSAQSPLGGGYTF. The CDR3 DNA reads TGTGCCAGCAGCGCTCAATCCCCACTAGGAGGTGGCTACACCTTC. The complete variable domain, with remaining parts taken from reference TRBV9 and TRBJ1-2, reads DSGVTQTPKHLITATGQRVTLRCSPRSGDLSVYWYQQSLDQGLQFLIQYYNGEERAKGNILERFSAQQFPDLHSELNLSSLELGDSALYFCASSAQSPLGGGYTFGSGTRLTVV.

V and J are TRBV15 and TRBJ1-1; 8 positions match TRBD1. CDR3 size: 17 residues. V lost 3 bases to trimming and J lost 5 bases; unmatched junction nucleotides: 14. Germline V gene lookup returns CDR1 LNHNV and CDR2 YYDKDF (reference sequence). This chain's CDR3 is CATSSVKQGGARTEAFF. The CDR3 DNA sequence: TGTGCCACCAGCAGCGTTAAACAGGGGGGGGCAAGGACTGAAGCTTTCTTT.

This clone was counted once. CDR3 sequence: CASSPENTGELFF. The CDR3 bases are TGTGCCAGCTCACCCGAAAACACCGGGGAGCTGTTTTTT. V and J are TRBV18 and TRBJ2-2, with D hard to call. V lost 3 bases and J 2 bases, leaving 4 bases between the germline ends. CDR3 length: 13 amino acids. Looked up from germline, CDR1 is KGHSH and CDR2 is LQKENI.

This clone was seen a handful of times. The chain uses TRBV28 and TRBJ2-2; 9 nucleotides agree with TRBD1. The germline V gene encodes CDR1 MDHEN and CDR2 SYDVKM. V lost 7 bases and J lost 6; bases outside the gene matches: 9. The CDR3 is 15 residues long. The chain's CDR3 is CASTTGTGKAGELFF. CDR3 nucleotide sequence: TGTGCCAGCACGACCGGGACAGGGAAGGCCGGGGAGCTGTTTTTT.

The genes are TRBV19 and TRBJ1-1; 10 nucleotides line up with TRBD1. This CDR3 is 15 amino acids long. Looked up from germline, CDR1 is LNHDA and CDR2 is SQIVND (reference sequence). After removal of 5 bases from V and 6 bases from J, the junction contained 9 bases not matched to a gene. The CDR3 region is CASSPGPGQGSEAFF. CDR3 nucleotides: TGTGCCAGTAGTCCCGGACCGGGACAGGGGTCTGAAGCTTTCTTT.

The chain carries TRBV30 and TRBJ1-5; 8 bases line up with TRBD1. The germline CDR1 and CDR2 sequences are GTSNPN and SVGIG (reference sequence). The V segment lost 3 bases and the J segment 1 base; nucleotides outside the gene matches: 5. The CDR3 loop spans 15 amino acids. CDR3 amino acids: CAWRRGQGSNQPQHF. DNA for the CDR3: TGTGCCTGGAGGCGAGGACAGGGAAGCAATCAGCCCCAGCATTTT.

Here the CDR3 reads CASSPNMLGGEQFF. CDR3 sequence (DNA): TGTGCCAGCTCACCAAACATGTTGGGGGGTGAGCAGTTCTTC. The rearrangement links TRBV18 to TRBJ2-1, with D tentatively TRBD2 (6 bases). Trimming stripped 2 bases from V and 9 bases from J, with 14 bases between. Germline lookup yields CDR1 KGHSH and CDR2 LQKENI. This CDR3 region has 14 residues.

V and J are TRBV14 and TRBJ2-6; D might be TRBD1 (6 bases). The ends were cut back, 6 bases at V and 1 base at J, with 10 bases in the middle. The germline gives CDR1 SGHDN, CDR2 FVKESK. This CDR3 has 15 residues. CDR3 coding DNA: TGTGCCAGCAGTCTAGGGGGATCTGGGGCCAACGTCCTGACTTTC. Amino acid sequence: CASSLGGSGANVLTF.

J is TRBJ2-2 and V is TRBV19, with a tentative D call TRBD2 (5 bases). CDR1 LNHDA and CDR2 SQIVND come from the germline V gene (reference sequence). The CDR3 is 16 residues long. Trimming left V 5 bases short and J 4 bases short, with 17 bases between. The CDR3 DNA reads as TGTGCCAGTAGTCGGCAGTCCAACGCGGGCACCGGGGAGCTGTTTTTT. It specifies CASSRQSNAGTGELFF.

The chain is built from TRBV5-1 and TRBJ2-5; 9 positions match TRBD2. The DNA end favors TRBJ2-7, so the J call may be wrong. Germline-derived CDR1 and CDR2 are SGHRS and YFSETQ. The CDR3 spans 15 residues. Written as DNA, the CDR3 is TGCGCCAGCAGCTTGAACGCGGGAGGGGATAGCGAGCAGTACTTC. It is translated as CASSLNAGGDSEQYF.

In the case of this clone: The same CDR3 also results from other DNA sequences found in this sample. The rearrangement uses TRBV5-6 and TRBJ2-3, with 10 bases matching TRBD2. In germline, CDR1 is SGHDT, CDR2 YYEEEE. CDR3 length: 14 residues. V was clipped by 3 bases and J by 5 bases; unmatched bases: 3. Here the CDR3 DNA reads TGTGCCAGCAGCTCCCTAGCGGGAGAAGATACGCAGTATTTT. Translation gives CASSSLAGEDTQYF.

The table lists this clone with a few counts. One end of the junction varies from germline; a read error may be responsible. The chain is built from TRBV29-1 and TRBJ2-5, with D perhaps matching TRBD1 (5 bases). Germline V gene data show CDR1 as SQVTM and CDR2 as ANQGSEA. The CDR3 spans 13 residues. Here the CDR3 DNA reads TGCAGCGTTCAAGAGGACACTTGGCAGACCCAGTACTTC. It encodes CSVQEDTWQTQYF.

The chain combines TRBV19 with TRBJ2-1; 7 bases are shared with TRBD2. The germline V gene encodes CDR1 LNHDA and CDR2 SQIVND (reference sequence). Trimming took 5 bases from V and 9 from J; bases not matched to a gene: 13. The CDR3 has 15 amino acids. For the CDR3, the DNA is TGTGCCAGTAGTGGGTCTAGCGGTAATCGGGGTGAGCAGTTCTTC. Translation gives CASSGSSGNRGEQFF.

The gene calls are TRBV5-1 and TRBJ2-5, with 8 bases fitting TRBD1. Germline loops: CDR1 SGHRS, CDR2 YFSETQ. CDR3 size: 14 residues. J was trimmed by 1 base and V by 5 bases; bases with no gene match: 4. The CDR3 nucleotides read TGCGCCAGCAGACCCGGACAGGGCCAAGAGACCCAGTACTTC. It encodes CASRPGQGQETQYF.

The rearrangement joins TRBV7-2 to TRBJ2-3; D is undetermined. CDR1 is SGHTA, CDR2 FQGNSA, per germline. This CDR3 spans 12 amino acids. The V and J ends lost 2 bases and 6 bases respectively, with 6 bases between them. The CDR3 sequence is CASSLLRDTQYF. The CDR3 bases are TGTGCCAGCAGCTTACTTAGGGATACGCAGTATTTT.

The chain recombines TRBV10-3 with TRBJ1-5, with D possibly TRBD1 on 6 matching bases. The V gene's germline CDR1 is ENHRY and CDR2 SYGVKD. V gave up 1 base and J gave up 7 bases, with 17 bases separating them. The CDR3 sequence is 16 residues long. Here the CDR3 DNA reads TGTGCCATCAGTGAGTTCTCCGGCGGGGGCGGGCAGCCCCAGCATTTT. Translating gives CAISEFSGGGGQPQHF.

The V and J genes are TRBV2 and TRBJ2-1; weak D call: TRBD1 (7 bases). The V gene lost 6 bases and the J gene lost 0 bases, with 18 bases spanning the gap. The CDR3 sequence is 17 residues long. The germline CDR1 and CDR2 sequences are SNHLY and FYNNEI. CDR3 region: CASRTRGFGSSYNEQFF. DNA of the CDR3: TGTGCCAGCAGGACCAGGGGGTTCGGGAGCTCCTACAATGAGCAGTTCTTC.